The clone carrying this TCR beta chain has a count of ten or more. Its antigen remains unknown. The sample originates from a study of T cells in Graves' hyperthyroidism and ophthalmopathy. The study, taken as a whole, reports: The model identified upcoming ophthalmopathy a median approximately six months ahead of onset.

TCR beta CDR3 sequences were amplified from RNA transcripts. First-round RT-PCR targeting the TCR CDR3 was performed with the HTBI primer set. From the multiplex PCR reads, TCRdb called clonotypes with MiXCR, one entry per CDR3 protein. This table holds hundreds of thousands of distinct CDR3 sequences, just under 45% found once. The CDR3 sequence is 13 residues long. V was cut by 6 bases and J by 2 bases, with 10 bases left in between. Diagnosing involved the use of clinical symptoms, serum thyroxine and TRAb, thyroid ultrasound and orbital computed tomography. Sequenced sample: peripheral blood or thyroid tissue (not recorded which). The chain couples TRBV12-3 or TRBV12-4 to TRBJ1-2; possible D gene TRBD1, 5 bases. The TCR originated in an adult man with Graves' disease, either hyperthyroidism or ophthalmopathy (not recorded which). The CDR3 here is CASSPGRNYGYTF. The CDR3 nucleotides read TGTGCCAGCAGCCCGGGACGGAACTATGGCTACACCTTC.